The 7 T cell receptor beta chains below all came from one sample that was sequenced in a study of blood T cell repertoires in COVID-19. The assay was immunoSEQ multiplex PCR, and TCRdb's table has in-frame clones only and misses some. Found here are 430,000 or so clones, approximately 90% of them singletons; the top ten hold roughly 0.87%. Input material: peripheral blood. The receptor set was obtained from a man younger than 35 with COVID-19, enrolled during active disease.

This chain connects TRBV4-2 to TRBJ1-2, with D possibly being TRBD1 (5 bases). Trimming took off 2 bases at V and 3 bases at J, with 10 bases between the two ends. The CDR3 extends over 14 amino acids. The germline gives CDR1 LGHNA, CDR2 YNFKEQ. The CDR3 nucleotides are TGTGCCAGCAGCCAAAGGCCGGGGGACTATGGCTACACCTTC. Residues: CASSQRPGDYGYTF.

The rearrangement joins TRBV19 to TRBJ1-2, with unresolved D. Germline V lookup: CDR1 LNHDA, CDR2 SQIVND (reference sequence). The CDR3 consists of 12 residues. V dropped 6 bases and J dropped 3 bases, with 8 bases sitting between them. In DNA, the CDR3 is TGTGCCAGTAGATCCAGCGACTATGGCTACACCTTC. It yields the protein CASRSSDYGYTF.

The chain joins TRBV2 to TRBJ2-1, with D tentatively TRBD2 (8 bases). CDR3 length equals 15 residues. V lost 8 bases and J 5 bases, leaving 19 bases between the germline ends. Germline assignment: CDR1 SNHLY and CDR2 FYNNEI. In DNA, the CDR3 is TGTGCCAGCTCCCCGGGGGGGACAGCCAACAATGAGCAGTTCTTC. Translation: CASSPGGTANNEQFF.

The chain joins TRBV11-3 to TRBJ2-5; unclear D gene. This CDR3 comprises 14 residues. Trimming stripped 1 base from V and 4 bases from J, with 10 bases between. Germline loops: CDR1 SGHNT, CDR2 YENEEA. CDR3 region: CASSLASQRETQYF. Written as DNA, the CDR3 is TGTGCCAGCAGCTTAGCCTCCCAGCGAGAGACCCAGTACTTC.

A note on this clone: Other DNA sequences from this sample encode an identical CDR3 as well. The CDR3 coding sequence is TGCGCCAGCAGCCAAGGGCCGGGGTCTGGAAACACCATATATTTT. Its translation is CASSQGPGSGNTIYF. The chain links TRBV4-1 to TRBJ1-3; no clear D. Deletions cut 1 base from V and 1 base from J, with 8 bases between. This CDR3 comprises 15 residues. Germline V lookup: CDR1 MGHRA, CDR2 YSYEKL.

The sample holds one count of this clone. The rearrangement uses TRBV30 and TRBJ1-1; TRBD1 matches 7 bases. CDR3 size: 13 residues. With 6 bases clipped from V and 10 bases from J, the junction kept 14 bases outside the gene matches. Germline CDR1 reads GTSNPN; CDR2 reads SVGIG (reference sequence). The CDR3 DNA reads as TGTGCCTGCTTGGGTGGGCTAACAGGGGTAGCTTTCTTT. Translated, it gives CACLGGLTGVAFF. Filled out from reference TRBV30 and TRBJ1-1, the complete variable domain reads SQTIHQWPATLVQPVGSPLSLECTVEGTSNPNLYWYRQAAGRGLQLLFYSVGIGQISSEVPQNLSASRPQDRQFILSSKKLLLSDSGFYLCACLGGLTGVAFFGQGTRLTVV.

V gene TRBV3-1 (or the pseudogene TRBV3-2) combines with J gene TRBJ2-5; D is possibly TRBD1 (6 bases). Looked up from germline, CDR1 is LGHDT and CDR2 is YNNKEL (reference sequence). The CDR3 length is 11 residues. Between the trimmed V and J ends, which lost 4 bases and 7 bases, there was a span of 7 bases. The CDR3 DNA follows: TGTGCCAGCAGCCGAGGGGGGACCCAGTACTTC. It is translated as CASSRGGTQYF.